The next 32 T cell receptor beta chains were all read from a single sample in a study of control samples from healthy donors and cancer patients. Repertoires were generated with immunoSEQ multiplex PCR, while TCRdb's copy carries only in-frame clones and drops some. The data show some 200,000 clones, around 92% seen once. The sequencing sample was made of blood. These receptors originate from a woman in her 30s in good health.

This chain links TRBV5-1 with TRBJ2-1; TRBD2 aligns across 14 bases. V lost 4 bases, J lost 5 bases, and 2 bases stayed unmatched. The CDR3 has 15 residues. CDR1 SGHRS and CDR2 YFSETQ come from the germline V gene. The CDR3 reads CASSTTSGRDNEQFF. The CDR3 DNA sequence: TGCGCCAGCAGCACGACTAGCGGGAGGGACAATGAGCAGTTCTTC.

The J gene is TRBJ2-5, the V gene TRBV25-1; TRBD1 or TRBD2 may be the D gene (6 bases each). Germline values: CDR1 MGHDK, CDR2 SYGVNS. This CDR3 spans 14 amino acids. Deletions cut 5 bases from V and 2 bases from J, with 12 bases between. As DNA, the CDR3 is TGTGCCAGCAGTTTTTGGGGGGCACAAGAGACCCAGTACTTC. Its protein is CASSFWGAQETQYF. Looking up the rest from reference TRBV25-1 and TRBJ2-5 gives the full variable domain: EADIYQTPRYLVIGTGKKITLECSQTMGHDKMYWYQQDPGMELHLIHYSYGVNSTEKGDLSSESTVSRIRTEHFPLTLESARPSHTSQYLCASSFWGAQETQYFGPGTRLLVL.

The chain uses TRBV21-1 and TRBJ2-7; the table gives TRBD1 as D, unverified against the DNA. TRBV21-1 is tagged as a pseudogene. This CDR3 is built from 15 residues. The CDR3 protein is CASSKVGTENYEQYF. DNA of the CDR3: TGTGCCAGCAGCAAAGTGGGGACAGAAAACTACGAGCAGTACTTC.

CDR3 in DNA: TGTGCCAGCAGCCCTGGACAGAGGAACACTGAAGCTTTCTTT. Encoded protein: CASSPGQRNTEAFF. The chain links TRBV7-9 to TRBJ1-1; tentative D call: TRBD1 (6 bases). With 5 bases removed from V and 1 base from J, the gap between germline ends came to 11 bases. The CDR3 spans 14 residues. The germline CDR1 and CDR2 sequences are SEHNR and FQNEAQ (reference sequence).

The V and J genes are TRBV7-2 and TRBJ2-6; 7 bases match TRBD2. CDR1 and CDR2 from the germline V gene are SGHTA and FQGNSA. The ends lost 1 base at V and 2 bases at J; junction bases unmatched: 2. The CDR3 is 16 amino acids. This CDR3 is CASSLVAGPGANVLTF. For the CDR3, the DNA is TGTGCCAGCAGCTTAGTAGCGGGCCCTGGGGCCAACGTCCTGACTTTC.

The table lists this clone with a count of one. The CDR3 DNA is TGTGCCAGCAGTTCGGGTAACTATGGCTACACCTTC. As protein: CASSSGNYGYTF. V usage is TRBV6-2 or TRBV6-3 and J usage is TRBJ1-2; no clear D gene. The CDR3 runs 12 residues. V gave up 4 bases and J gave up 1 base, with 4 bases separating them. Germline V gene lookup returns CDR1 MNHEY and CDR2 SVGEGT.

This chain uses TRBV15 with TRBJ2-3; tentative D call: TRBD2 (5 bases). The ends were cut back, 0 bases at V and 2 bases at J, with 9 bases in the middle. The germline V gene has CDR1 LNHNV and CDR2 YYDKDF (reference sequence). This CDR3 comprises 15 residues. The CDR3 DNA reads as TGTGCCACCAGCAGAGATTCGCGGGTCACAGATACGCAGTATTTT. It translates to CATSRDSRVTDTQYF.

This clone was counted once. DNA for the CDR3: TGTGCCAGCAGCGGGGGACAGTTAGATACGCAGTATTTT. Translating it yields CASSGGQLDTQYF. The chain combines TRBV7-3 with TRBJ2-3; 7 bases match TRBD1. This CDR3 region has 13 residues. The ends lost 5 bases at V and 5 bases at J; junction bases unmatched: 4. Germline assignment: CDR1 SGHTA and CDR2 FQGTGA.

The gene calls are TRBV24-1 and TRBJ2-1, with 9 bases matching TRBD2. Looked up from germline, CDR1 is KGHDR and CDR2 is SFDVKD. V dropped 3 bases and J dropped 1; count of bases not matched to a gene: 6. This CDR3 contains 17 residues. The CDR3: CATSDGIAGVSYNEQFF. The CDR3 DNA reads as TGTGCCACCAGTGATGGGATAGCGGGAGTATCCTACAATGAGCAGTTCTTC.

This chain joins TRBV27 and TRBJ1-2; TRBD1 matches at 8 bases. V gave up 0 bases and J gave up 5 bases; unmatched junction bases: 2. This CDR3 spans 14 amino acids. Germline V CDR1 and CDR2: MNHEY, SMNVEV (reference sequence). CDR3 in DNA: TGTGCCAGCAGTTTATCACGGACAGGGTATGGCTACACCTTC. The encoded protein is CASSLSRTGYGYTF.

CDR3 residues: CASRGQGLSSGYTF. CDR3 DNA sequence: TGTGCCAGCAGGGGACAGGGACTTTCTTCCGGCTACACCTTC. The chain couples TRBV27 to TRBJ1-2, with 9 nucleotides matching TRBD1. V lost 6 bases to trimming and J lost 8 bases; unmatched junction nucleotides: 10. Germline V CDR1 and CDR2: MNHEY, SMNVEV (reference sequence). The CDR3 spans 14 residues.

Concerning this clone itself: The sample holds other DNA sequences that translate to the same CDR3. The rearrangement links TRBV12-3 or TRBV12-4 to TRBJ2-7; TRBD2 matches 8 bases. With 3 bases clipped from V and 4 bases from J, the junction kept 2 bases outside the gene matches. This CDR3 is 13 amino acids long. The CDR3 is CASSFRGRYEQYF. DNA for the CDR3: TGTGCCAGCAGTTTTCGCGGGAGGTACGAGCAGTACTTC.

Only a few counts were recorded for this clone. The genes are TRBV6-4 and TRBJ1-3, with D possibly TRBD1 on 5 matching bases. CDR1 is MRHNA and CDR2 is SNTAGT in the germline V gene. The CDR3 length is 14 residues. V was pared by 3 bases and J by 4 bases, with 10 bases between. CDR3 sequence: CASSEIGVGNTIYF. DNA for the CDR3: TGTGCCAGCAGTGAGATAGGGGTGGGAAACACCATATATTTT.

The chain recombines TRBV6-1 with TRBJ2-3; the match to TRBD1 covers 7 bases. CDR3 size: 17 residues. Germline lookup yields CDR1 MNHNS and CDR2 SASEGT. The V gene end was trimmed by 0 bases and the J gene end by 3 bases; junction bases not matched to a gene: 9. In DNA, the CDR3 is TGTGCCAGCAGTGAAGCGCACAGGGGAATGGGTACAGATACGCAGTATTTT. Its translation: CASSEAHRGMGTDTQYF.

The chain is built from TRBV6-4 and TRBJ1-6, with a possible D match to TRBD1 (5 bases). Germline V gene lookup returns CDR1 MRHNA and CDR2 SNTAGT. V was trimmed by 0 bases and J by 5 bases, leaving 5 bases between them. This CDR3 is built from 14 residues. In nucleotides, the CDR3 is TGTGCCAGCAGTGACTCAGGGGATAATTCACCCCTCCACTTT. Translation gives CASSDSGDNSPLHF.

This clone appeared a single time. The chain has TRBV28 and TRBJ1-2; D might be TRBD1 (5 bases). Trimming cost V 4 bases and J 7 bases, with 13 bases left between them. Germline assignment: CDR1 MDHEN and CDR2 SYDVKM. This CDR3 region has 13 residues. The CDR3 reads CASSSQGFLGYTF. The CDR3 DNA reads TGTGCCAGCAGTTCGCAGGGATTTCTTGGCTACACCTTC.

The chain couples TRBV29-1 to TRBJ1-1, with D unclear. Looked up from germline, CDR1 is SQVTM and CDR2 is ANQGSEA. Trimming shortened V by 6 bases and J by 0 bases, and 11 bases separated the two germline ends. CDR3 length: 13 amino acids. The CDR3 DNA is TGCAGCGTCCGACCGTACATGAACACTGAAGCTTTCTTT. Its protein is CSVRPYMNTEAFF.

The DNA of the CDR3 is TGCGCCAGCAGCTTGGCCCCAGCGGGGGGGGGTGAGACCCAGTACTTC. This translates into CASSLAPAGGGETQYF. The V gene is TRBV5-1, the J gene TRBJ2-5; 10 nucleotides align to TRBD2. Germline V gene data show CDR1 as SGHRS and CDR2 as YFSETQ. The CDR3 has 16 residues. The junction had 7 bases not matched to a gene; V was cut back by 0 bases and J by 5 bases.

The chain links TRBV4-2 to TRBJ2-2, with a possible D match to TRBD1 (5 bases). In germline, CDR1 is LGHNA, CDR2 YNFKEQ. V was trimmed by 1 base and J by 7 bases, leaving 10 bases between them. The CDR3 consists of 14 residues. CDR3 coding DNA: TGTGCCAGCAGCCAAGTAGGGGCGGACGGGGAGCTGTTTTTT. It is translated as CASSQVGADGELFF.

The chain is built from TRBV28 and TRBJ1-6, with TRBD1 identical over 7 bases. The CDR3 is 13 amino acids. Looked up from germline, CDR1 is MDHEN and CDR2 is SYDVKM. V lost 6 bases, J lost 6 bases, and 2 bases stayed unmatched. The CDR3 DNA reads as TGTGCCAGCAGGTGGGACAGTAATTCACCCCTCCACTTT. Translated, it gives CASRWDSNSPLHF.

J is TRBJ2-7 and V is TRBV25-1; 9 bases map to TRBD2. Germline lookup yields CDR1 MGHDK and CDR2 SYGVNS. With V trimmed by 4 bases and J by 2 bases, 9 bases remained unmatched. CDR3 length: 16 amino acids. CDR3 residues: CASSGPRLAEAYEQYF. CDR3 coding DNA: TGTGCCAGCAGTGGGCCCCGACTAGCGGAAGCCTACGAGCAGTACTTC.

The chain has TRBV28 and TRBJ1-2; 7 bases fit TRBD1. Unmatched junction bases numbered 3, after V lost 3 bases and J lost 2 bases. This CDR3 region has 14 residues. The germline V gene encodes CDR1 MDHEN and CDR2 SYDVKM. CDR3 residues: CASSFVTGNYGYTF. As DNA, the CDR3 is TGTGCCAGCAGTTTCGTGACAGGGAACTATGGCTACACCTTC.

The chain couples TRBV9 to TRBJ1-3, with 9 bases aligning to TRBD1. From germline, CDR1 is SGDLS and CDR2 YYNGEE. With 4 bases clipped from V and 5 bases from J, the junction kept 10 bases outside the gene matches. The CDR3 contains 16 residues. CDR3 residues: CASSPPSTGGRNTIYF. CDR3 DNA: TGTGCCAGCAGCCCCCCCTCCACAGGGGGCCGAAACACCATATATTTT.

This chain uses TRBV7-9 with TRBJ2-7; D is unresolved. The CDR3 runs to 13 residues. Germline CDR1 and CDR2: SEHNR and FQNEAQ (reference sequence). V lost 5 bases and J lost 1, with 9 bases in between. CDR3 protein: CASSPDGSYEQYF. CDR3 in DNA: TGTGCCAGCAGCCCGGACGGTTCCTACGAGCAGTACTTC.

This rearrangement joins TRBV5-8 to TRBJ2-2, with TRBD1 as a possible D gene (5 bases). CDR1 and CDR2 (germline): SGHTS, YDEGEE. This CDR3 comprises 14 residues. The V end lost 1 base, the J end lost 6 bases, and 10 bases lay between the germline ends. CDR3 sequence reads: CASSLYQGSGELFF. The CDR3 coding sequence is TGTGCCAGCAGCTTGTACCAGGGCTCCGGGGAGCTGTTTTTT.

The V call is TRBV9, the J call TRBJ1-1, with D possibly being TRBD1 (6 bases). V shed 3 bases and J shed 1 base, with 10 bases lying between them. The CDR3 totals 14 residues. The germline V gene has CDR1 SGDLS and CDR2 YYNGEE. CDR3 bases: TGTGCCAGCAGCGGATCGACAGGGAACACTGAAGCTTTCTTT. Amino acid sequence: CASSGSTGNTEAFF. Combining the CDR3 with reference TRBV9 and TRBJ1-1 gives the whole variable domain DSGVTQTPKHLITATGQRVTLRCSPRSGDLSVYWYQQSLDQGLQFLIQYYNGEERAKGNILERFSAQQFPDLHSELNLSSLELGDSALYFCASSGSTGNTEAFFGQGTRLTVV.

The rearrangement uses TRBV11-3 and TRBJ1-5; D is perhaps TRBD1 (6 bases). Germline CDR1 is SGHNT and CDR2 is YENEEA. This CDR3 is built from 17 residues. The V end lost 1 base, the J end lost 5 bases, and 18 bases lay between the germline ends. The CDR3 DNA reads TGTGCCAGCAGCTTAGGGGCTGACAGGCGGCCCCATCAGCCCCAGCATTTT. Residues: CASSLGADRRPHQPQHF.

The V gene is TRBV18, the J gene TRBJ1-1, with D perhaps matching TRBD1 (6 bases). The V and J ends lost 6 bases and 4 bases respectively, with 9 bases between them. Germline V lookup: CDR1 KGHSH, CDR2 LQKENI. The CDR3 runs to 12 residues. CDR3 bases: TGTGCCAGCTCGACAGGTGTCACTGAAGCTTTCTTT. This gives the protein CASSTGVTEAFF.

V usage is TRBV7-9 and J usage is TRBJ1-3; 8 positions match TRBD1. With V trimmed by 5 bases and J by 3 bases, 6 bases remained unmatched. This CDR3 region has 15 residues. CDR1 and CDR2 (germline): SEHNR, FQNEAQ (reference sequence). CDR3 sequence reads: CASSPRTGSGNTIYF. In DNA form, the CDR3 reads TGTGCCAGCAGCCCCCGGACAGGGAGTGGAAACACCATATATTTT. The whole variable domain, remainder taken from reference TRBV7-9 and TRBJ1-3, is DTGVSQNPRHKITKRGQNVTFRCDPISEHNRLYWYRQTLGQGPEFLTYFQNEAQLEKSRLLSDRFSAERPKGSFSTLEIQRTEQGDSAMYLCASSPRTGSGNTIYFGEGSWLTVV.

This clone was detected only a few times. The chain carries TRBV5-1 and TRBJ1-6; D not certain. Looked up from germline, CDR1 is SGHRS and CDR2 is YFSETQ. Trimming shortened V by 0 bases and J by 7 bases, and 8 bases separated the two germline ends. There are 14 residues in the CDR3. The CDR3 coding sequence is TGCGCCAGCAGCTTGGGAGGGTGGAATTCACCCCTCCACTTT. It codes for CASSLGGWNSPLHF. The full variable domain, with the rest looked up from reference TRBV5-1 and TRBJ1-6, is KAGVTQTPRYLIKTRGQQVTLSCSPISGHRSVSWYQQTPGQGLQFLFEYFSETQRNKGNFPGRFSGRQFSNSRSEMNVSTLELGDSALYLCASSLGGWNSPLHFGNGTRLTVT.

The chain recombines TRBV5-1 with TRBJ1-1, with 9 bases that match TRBD1. V dropped 6 bases and J dropped 7; count of bases not matched to a gene: 10. Germline V gene sequence: CDR1 SGHRS, CDR2 YFSETQ. The CDR3 length is 14 residues. CDR3 in DNA: TGCGCCAGCAACCCCGGGACAGGGTACAATGAAGCTTTCTTT. Protein product: CASNPGTGYNEAFF.

The chain employs TRBV28 and TRBJ1-6, with TRBD1 identical over 8 bases. The germline gives CDR1 MDHEN, CDR2 SYDVKM. The CDR3 contains 15 residues. J gave up 4 bases and V 5 bases, and 4 bases lay outside the gene matches. The CDR3 here is CASSGRDRYNSPLHF. CDR3 coding DNA: TGTGCCAGCAGTGGCCGGGACAGGTATAATTCACCCCTCCACTTT.